This section outlines one T cell receptor beta chain sequence together with its context. The junction had 6 bases not matched to a gene; V was cut back by 4 bases and J by 5 bases. The length of the CDR3 is 14 residues. The germline CDR1 and CDR2 sequences are SEHNR and FQNEAQ (reference sequence). The data were obtained in a study of blood T cell repertoires in COVID-19. Study-level information: Specimens from acute and convalescent COVID-19 originated in the United States, Italy and Spain. PBMCs, B-cell-depleted T cells, or T cells were the source of the cDNA or gDNA that made up the material.

Per the original data handling: Scientists estimated how many nucleated cells there were by amplifying reference gene primers. Clones were sequenced by immunoSEQ multiplex PCR, and TCRdb holds only the in-frame ones, with some missing. D and trimming were read from the DNA, whereas the V and J calls and clone size are those reported in that table. The sample has about 240,000 clones, around 86% seen once. The chain combines TRBV7-9 with TRBJ2-5; 8 nucleotides align to TRBD1. This clonotype originated in a man aged 25-45 years who had recovered from COVID-19. What was sequenced was peripheral blood. The CDR3 sequence is CASSSPDRAETQYF. In nucleotides, the CDR3 is TGTGCCAGCAGCTCCCCGGACAGGGCTGAGACCCAGTACTTC.